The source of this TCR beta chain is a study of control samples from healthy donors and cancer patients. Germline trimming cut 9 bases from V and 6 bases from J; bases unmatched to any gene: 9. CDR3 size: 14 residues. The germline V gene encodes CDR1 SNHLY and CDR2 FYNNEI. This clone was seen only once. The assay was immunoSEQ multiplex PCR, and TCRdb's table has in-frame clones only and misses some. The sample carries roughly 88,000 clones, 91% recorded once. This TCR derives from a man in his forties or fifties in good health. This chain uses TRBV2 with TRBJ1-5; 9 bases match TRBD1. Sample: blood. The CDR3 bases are TGTGCCAGGAGCAATACAGGGGGCGGTCAGCCCCAGCATTTT. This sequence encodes CARSNTGGGQPQHF.